These 28 T cell receptor beta chains originate from one sample sequenced in a study of early T cells in non-severe SARS-CoV-2 infection. MiXCR was run by TCRdb on the 5' RACE reads, yielding one entry per CDR3 protein. The sample yields tens of thousands of distinct CDR3 sequences, 9% to 15% seen once. Input material: whole blood. These receptors were collected from an adult who was a healthcare worker with PCR-confirmed SARS-CoV-2 infection or an uninfected control (not recorded which).

This sequence joins TRBV27 and TRBJ2-3; 13 positions match TRBD2. Germline V CDR1 and CDR2: MNHEY, SMNVEV (reference sequence). The CDR3 contains 17 residues. The trim removed 7 bases at V and 3 bases at J, leaving 10 bases unmatched. In DNA, the CDR3 is TGTGCCAGCACCCCGGGGACTAGCGGGATTGGGACAGATACGCAGTATTTT. This encodes CASTPGTSGIGTDTQYF.

This chain connects TRBV11-3 to TRBJ2-7; possible D gene TRBD1, 5 bases. The CDR3 consists of 15 residues. The V gene lost 0 bases and the J gene lost 2 bases, with 11 bases spanning the gap. Germline CDR1 is SGHNT and CDR2 is YENEEA. In DNA form, the CDR3 reads TGTGCCAGCAGCTTAGACGACAGACCTACCTACGAGCAGTACTTC. Translated: CASSLDDRPTYEQYF.

Ten or more counts support this clonotype. The chain is built from TRBV7-2 and TRBJ2-1; weak D call: TRBD2 (6 bases). The CDR3 runs 14 residues. V was clipped by 4 bases and J by 8 bases, with 15 bases between them. The germline CDR1 and CDR2 sequences are SGHTA and FQGNSA. This CDR3 is CASSSRGSGYEQFF. The CDR3 bases are TGTGCCAGCAGCTCCCGTGGTAGCGGTTATGAGCAGTTCTTC. Variable domain in full (rest from reference TRBV7-2 and TRBJ2-1): GAGVSQSPSNKVTEKGKDVELRCDPISGHTALYWYRQSLGQGLEFLIYFQGNSAPDKSGLPSDRFSAERTGGSVSTLTIQRTQQEDSAVYLCASSSRGSGYEQFFGPGTRLTVL.

This clonotype was observed a few times. This sequence joins TRBV7-2 and TRBJ2-1; D might be TRBD1 (5 bases). The CDR3 totals 16 residues. CDR1 is SGHTA, CDR2 FQGNSA, per germline. V was trimmed by 4 bases and J by 8 bases, leaving 21 bases between them. CDR3 DNA: TGTGCCAGCAGCTGGTCCCCTGGGGCTACTGGGGATGAGCAGTTCTTC. Translating gives CASSWSPGATGDEQFF.

This clonotype appeared many times. The rearrangement joins TRBV7-3 to TRBJ2-3; D could derive from TRBD1 or TRBD2 (6 bases each). The CDR3 length is 15 residues. Germline V gene data show CDR1 as SGHTA and CDR2 as FQGTGA. Trimming pared 4 bases from V and 3 bases from J, leaving 14 bases between. The CDR3: CASSSTGAWTDTQYF. As DNA, the CDR3 is TGTGCCAGCAGCTCTACGGGGGCCTGGACAGATACGCAGTATTTT. The full variable domain, its missing parts supplied by reference TRBV7-3 and TRBJ2-3, is GAGVSQTPSNKVTEKGKYVELRCDPISGHTALYWYRQSLGQGPEFLIYFQGTGAADDSGLPNDRFFAVRPEGSVSTLKIQRTERGDSAVYLCASSSTGAWTDTQYFGPGTRLTVL.

In this sample, this clonotype turned up many times. This chain links TRBV28 with TRBJ2-7; D tentatively fits TRBD1 or TRBD2 (5 bases each). Deletions cut 2 bases from V and 4 bases from J, with 9 bases between. From germline, CDR1 is MDHEN and CDR2 SYDVKM. The CDR3 sequence is 13 residues long. The CDR3 protein is CASSLQGEYEQYF. Written as DNA, the CDR3 is TGTGCCAGCAGTTTACAGGGAGAATACGAGCAGTACTTC.

The gene calls are TRBV7-9 and TRBJ2-3, with D possibly matching TRBD1 (6 bases). Germline V gene sequence: CDR1 SEHNR, CDR2 FQNEAQ (reference sequence). This CDR3 is 16 amino acids long. The ends were cut back, 0 bases at V and 2 bases at J, with 12 bases in the middle. The CDR3 DNA is TGTGCCAGCAGCTTAGCCCGTGGGGGCCCCACAGATACGCAGTATTTT. Translating it yields CASSLARGGPTDTQYF. Full variable domain (missing parts from reference TRBV7-9 and TRBJ2-3): DTGVSQNPRHKITKRGQNVTFRCDPISEHNRLYWYRQTLGQGPEFLTYFQNEAQLEKSRLLSDRFSAERPKGSFSTLEIQRTEQGDSAMYLCASSLARGGPTDTQYFGPGTRLTVL.

At least ten counts were recorded for this clonotype. The chain combines TRBV10-2 with TRBJ1-1; D uncertain. The CDR3 contains 12 residues. Germline V gene data show CDR1 as WSHSY and CDR2 as SAAADI. V was shortened by 6 bases and J by 8 bases, with 13 bases between the two germline ends. Here the CDR3 reads CASSERGSEAFF. The CDR3, as DNA: TGCGCCAGCAGCGAGCGAGGCAGCGAAGCTTTCTTT.

This clonotype was picked up many times. The chain carries TRBV27 and TRBJ2-1; D unclear. Germline CDR1 reads MNHEY; CDR2 reads SMNVEV (reference sequence). Trimming took off 5 bases at V and 9 bases at J, with 17 bases between the two ends. This CDR3 has 14 amino acids. CDR3 DNA sequence: TGTGCCAGCAGTCTTCGGGCCCTAGGGCGTGAGCAGTTCTTC. It encodes CASSLRALGREQFF.

The chain has TRBV20-1 and TRBJ2-1, with D unresolved. This CDR3 region has 16 residues. Per the germline V gene, CDR1 is DFQATT and CDR2 is SNEGSKA (reference sequence). V dropped 0 bases and J dropped 7 bases, with 19 bases sitting between them. DNA of the CDR3: TGCAGTGCTAGAGATAATTGGAGCCCCAGGCCGAATGAGCAGTTCTTC. Amino acids: CSARDNWSPRPNEQFF.

V is TRBV5-1 and J is TRBJ2-3, with D tentatively TRBD2 (5 bases). V was clipped by 2 bases and J by 2 bases, with 9 bases between them. Germline CDR1 is SGHRS and CDR2 is YFSETQ. CDR3 length: 14 residues. The CDR3 protein is CASSFQRPTDTQYF. CDR3 nucleotide sequence: TGCGCCAGCAGCTTTCAGCGGCCCACAGATACGCAGTATTTT.

The V and J genes are TRBV19 and TRBJ1-3; 7 nucleotides agree with TRBD1. V shed 0 bases and J 0 bases; nucleotides not matched to a gene: 8. The length of the CDR3 is 18 residues. Germline CDR1 reads LNHDA; CDR2 reads SQIVND (reference sequence). The CDR3 DNA reads as TGTGCCAGTAGTATAGAAGGGACAGATCCTTTCTCTGGAAACACCATATATTTT. Residues: CASSIEGTDPFSGNTIYF.

The genes are TRBV7-2 and TRBJ2-7; D gene uncertain. This CDR3 spans 16 amino acids. Germline V gene sequence: CDR1 SGHTA, CDR2 FQGNSA. V was cut by 5 bases and J by 3 bases, with 20 bases left in between. CDR3 DNA sequence: TGTGCCAGCAGCCGCGCGGCAGCGCGCCTGCTCTACGAGCAGTACTTC. Encoded protein: CASSRAAARLLYEQYF.

The V gene is TRBV29-1, the J gene TRBJ2-3; D is uncertain. Germline V gene sequence: CDR1 SQVTM, CDR2 ANQGSEA. CDR3 length: 11 amino acids. Written as DNA, the CDR3 is TGCATCACCCGGCCTGCATATACGCAGTATTTT. It specifies CITRPAYTQYF.

The chain uses TRBV28 and TRBJ2-1, with TRBD2 matching over 10 bases. V lost 8 bases and J lost 6; bases outside the gene matches: 4. The CDR3 is made up of 13 amino acids. Germline V CDR1 and CDR2: MDHEN, SYDVKM. CDR3 bases: TGTGCCAGCGGGGCTAGCGGGAGCAATGAGCAGTTCTTC. Protein sequence: CASGASGSNEQFF. The whole variable domain, filled in from reference TRBV28 and TRBJ2-1, reads DVKVTQSSRYLVKRTGEKVFLECVQDMDHENMFWYRQDPGLGLRLIYFSYDVKMKEKGDIPEGYSVSREKKERFSLILESASTNQTSMYLCASGASGSNEQFFGPGTRLTVL.

This clonotype was observed many times. The chain carries TRBV6-2 or TRBV6-3 and TRBJ2-7; D call uncertain. The CDR3 has 11 residues. Germline V gene lookup returns CDR1 MNHEY and CDR2 SVGEGT. Between the trimmed V and J ends, which lost 6 bases and 3 bases, there was a span of 6 bases. The CDR3 reads CASSVHYEQYF. CDR3 bases: TGTGCCAGCAGCGTACACTACGAGCAGTACTTC.

The chain is built from TRBV27 and TRBJ1-1; D is unclear. With 8 bases removed from V and 2 bases from J, the gap between germline ends came to 12 bases. CDR3 length: 13 residues. The germline gives CDR1 MNHEY, CDR2 SMNVEV (reference sequence). The CDR3 nucleotides read TGTGCCAGCTGTGATCCGACTAACACTGAAGCTTTCTTT. Translating gives CASCDPTNTEAFF.

This clonotype came up many times. The chain combines TRBV28 with TRBJ2-2; D gene uncertain. This CDR3 is built from 16 residues. Per the germline V gene, CDR1 is MDHEN and CDR2 is SYDVKM. The V end lost 3 bases, the J end lost 6 bases, and 17 bases lay between the germline ends. The CDR3 DNA sequence: TGTGCCAGCAGTTTCCCCGCGGCCCGACCCTCCGGGGAGCTGTTTTTT. It translates to CASSFPAARPSGELFF.

With regard to this clonotype: Being one base from a much bigger clone, this may be a read error. The chain links TRBV20-1 to TRBJ2-3, with 8 bases lining up with TRBD2. The length of the CDR3 is 15 residues. The germline V gene encodes CDR1 DFQATT and CDR2 SNEGSKA (reference sequence). CDR3 in amino acids: CSALSLAGSTDAQYF. Here the CDR3 DNA reads TGCAGTGCCCTTTCCCTAGCGGGTAGCACAGATGCGCAGTATTTT.

The rearrangement links TRBV12-3 or TRBV12-4 to TRBJ2-1; possible D gene TRBD2, 5 bases. V was pared by 9 bases and J by 6 bases, with 21 bases between. The CDR3 is 15 amino acids. The CDR3 coding sequence is TGTGCCAGTGGGCCGAGGGAGAGGAGCGGCAATGAGCAGTTCTTC. Encoded protein: CASGPRERSGNEQFF.

This clonotype has at least ten counts. The gene calls are TRBV18 and TRBJ2-3; no clear D. V was pared by 1 base and J by 5 bases, with 10 bases between. Germline V gene lookup returns CDR1 KGHSH and CDR2 LQKENI. This CDR3 is 14 amino acids long. The chain's CDR3 is CASSPRADGDTQYF. DNA for the CDR3: TGTGCCAGCTCACCACGGGCTGATGGAGATACGCAGTATTTT.

The CDR3 DNA follows: TGTGCCACCAGTGCCGGGGGCAACAAAGAGACCCAGTACTTC. Protein product: CATSAGGNKETQYF. The chain has TRBV24-1 and TRBJ2-5; either TRBD1 or TRBD2 may supply D (6 bases each). Germline CDR1 is KGHDR and CDR2 is SFDVKD. The ends were cut back, 5 bases at V and 3 bases at J, with 12 bases in the middle. The CDR3 has 14 residues.

The sample holds many counts of this clonotype. The chain uses TRBV7-6 and TRBJ2-6; no definite D call. Trimming pared 1 base from V and 2 bases from J, leaving 3 bases between. This CDR3 has 14 residues. Germline V gene lookup returns CDR1 SGHVS and CDR2 FNYEAQ. The CDR3 here is CASSLGPGANVLTF. The DNA of the CDR3 is TGTGCCAGCAGCTTAGGTCCTGGGGCCAACGTCCTGACTTTC. Combining the CDR3 with reference TRBV7-6 and TRBJ2-6 gives the whole variable domain GAGVSQSPRYKVTKRGQDVALRCDPISGHVSLYWYRQALGQGPEFLTYFNYEAQQDKSGLPNDRFSAERPEGSISTLTIQRTEQRDSAMYRCASSLGPGANVLTFGAGSRLTVL.

This clonotype was seen at least ten times. The chain combines TRBV3-1 with TRBJ2-1, with 7 bases identical to TRBD2. The CDR3 runs to 16 residues. CDR1 LGHDT and CDR2 YNNKEL come from the germline V gene (reference sequence). Trimming removed 0 bases from V and 7 bases from J; junction bases left unmatched: 9. CDR3 protein: CASSQDGGSGENEQFF. The CDR3 nucleotides read TGTGCCAGCAGCCAAGATGGCGGGAGCGGAGAAAATGAGCAGTTCTTC.

This clonotype was detected many times. J is TRBJ1-4 and V is TRBV20-1, with 11 bases matching TRBD1. CDR3 size: 13 residues. Germline values: CDR1 DFQATT, CDR2 SNEGSKA (reference sequence). V was pared by 4 bases and J by 7 bases, with 2 bases of the junction left unmatched. The CDR3 loop is CSAKDRGLEKLFF. The CDR3 region has the DNA TGCAGTGCTAAGGACAGGGGGCTTGAAAAACTGTTTTTT.

Many counts were recorded for this clonotype. The chain employs TRBV10-3 and TRBJ2-4; TRBD2 agrees at 11 bases. The germline V gene encodes CDR1 ENHRY and CDR2 SYGVKD. The V and J ends lost 3 bases and 6 bases, in that order; junction bases with no gene match: 10. The CDR3 is 17 residues long. The CDR3 DNA reads TGTGCCATCAGTGACGACGGGGCTAGCGGGAGGACAAACATTCAGTACTTC. Protein product: CAISDDGASGRTNIQYF.

The V gene is TRBV20-1, the J gene TRBJ2-7; no reliable D call. The CDR3 loop spans 12 amino acids. V was pared by 3 bases and J by 4 bases, with 10 bases between. CDR1 DFQATT and CDR2 SNEGSKA come from the germline V gene (reference sequence). DNA for the CDR3: TGCAGTGCTAGCCGCAGAGAATACGAGCAGTACTTC. Protein sequence: CSASRREYEQYF.

This clonotype has a count of ten or more. The chain's CDR3 is CASSQTGGGQPQHF. CDR3 in DNA: TGTGCCAGCAGCCAGACAGGGGGCGGGCAGCCCCAGCATTTT. The chain couples TRBV3-1 to TRBJ1-5, with 10 bases aligning to TRBD1. J gave up 7 bases and V 3 bases, and 3 bases lay outside the gene matches. Germline V gene data show CDR1 as LGHDT and CDR2 as YNNKEL (reference sequence). The CDR3 covers 14 residues.